This T cell receptor beta chain is drawn from a study of T cells in localized non-small cell lung cancer. In regard to this clone: Its antigen is not known.

Produced via immunoSEQ multiplex PCR; TCRdb's table is partial and in-frame only. The table records more than 4,000 clones, 25% to 35% of them present only once. Study-wide results and caveats: In the blood, greater T cell density corresponded to longer overall survival. It was uninvolved adjacent lung that showed the highest T cell clonality, exceeding tumor. Researchers found a median approximately 60 of the top 100 tumor clones in adjacent lung.

The sample consisted of lung tumor tissue, taken before any cancer treatment. This sequence was found in a man between 40 and 70 years old with stage III squamous cell lung carcinoma.

The DNA for the CDR3 is TGCAGCGTTGACTCGGACAGGGGGCACAATGAGCAGTTCTTC. It encodes CSVDSDRGHNEQFF. The gene calls are TRBV29-1 and TRBJ2-1; TRBD1 agrees at 11 bases. With V trimmed by 3 bases and J by 5 bases, 3 bases remained unmatched. Germline V gives CDR1 SQVTM, CDR2 ANQGSEA. The CDR3 spans 14 residues.